This TCR beta chain was retrieved from a study of STAT3 mutations in large granular lymphocyte leukemia. In regard to this clone: Antigen unknown.

This table comes from immunoSEQ multiplex PCR, and its TCRdb copy is limited to in-frame clones, with some not included. The data hold roughly 29,000 clones, with about 83% observed a single time. The germline V gene has CDR1 SGHTA and CDR2 FQGNSA. This CDR3 is 15 amino acids long. V was clipped by 8 bases and J by 2 bases, with 17 bases between them. Overall study findings and caveats: In T-cell large granular lymphocyte leukemia, about half of patients showed multiple immunodominant subclonotypes.

The rearrangement joins TRBV7-2 to TRBJ2-3; perhaps TRBD1 as D (6 bases). The source is a woman in her forties or fifties with T-cell large granular lymphocyte leukemia. Some clones in this sample may be carry-over from other donors' samples. Material for sequencing was peripheral blood mononuclear cells. The DNA of the CDR3 is TGTGCCAGCTTATACAGGGAAGGCCTCACAGATACGCAGTATTTT. Protein: CASLYREGLTDTQYF.